Each of the 20 T cell receptor beta chains below was sequenced from the same sample in a study of shared clonotypes between healthy human individuals (TCRdb year 2020). The library was built by means of the immunoSEQ multiplex PCR assay. TCRdb stores this immuneACCESS table with in-frame sequences only. Part of the clones is absent; in the studies checked, under half of the shortfall reflects unresolved V genes, and no reason is known for the rest. The table for this sample lists hundreds of thousands of clones; roughly 72% of them were counted only once. The top ten constitute around 1.8% of the sample. Material for sequencing was memory CD4+ T cells sorted from blood. The meaning of the sample's cell subset or site label: CD45RA-negative fraction. Receptors were obtained from a woman aged 25 to 45 in good health.

The V call is TRBV6-6, the J call TRBJ2-4, with D maybe TRBD1 (6 bases). The V end was cut by 6 bases, the J end by 0 bases, with 9 bases between. The germline V gene encodes CDR1 MNHNY and CDR2 SVGAGI (reference sequence). The CDR3 totals 14 residues. The CDR3 sequence is CASREGGAKNIQYF. The CDR3 DNA follows: TGTGCCAGCAGGGAAGGGGGAGCCAAAAACATTCAGTACTTC.

This clone was detected only once. The chain is built from TRBV5-4 and TRBJ2-7; 9 bases are shared with TRBD1. The CDR3 loop spans 15 amino acids. Trimming removed 2 bases from V and 6 bases from J; junction bases left unmatched: 9. Germline V gives CDR1 SGHNT, CDR2 YYREEE (reference sequence). The DNA of the CDR3 is TGTGCCAGCAGCTTACCGGGACAGGGACGGAGCGAGCAGTACTTC. Protein sequence: CASSLPGQGRSEQYF.

The rearrangement uses TRBV6-6 and TRBJ1-5; D possibly corresponds to TRBD1 (5 bases). The CDR3 has 13 amino acids. Trimming removed 5 bases from V and 5 bases from J, with 10 bases in between. Germline CDR1 is MNHNY and CDR2 is SVGAGI (reference sequence). CDR3 nucleotide sequence: TGTGCCAGCAGTCCCCAGGGTGATCAGCCCCAGCATTTT. Amino acids: CASSPQGDQPQHF.

J is TRBJ2-7 and V is TRBV6-5; D gene ambiguous. This CDR3 has 15 residues. CDR1 is MNHEY and CDR2 is SVGAGI in the germline V gene. The V end lost 2 bases, the J end lost 2 bases, and 13 bases lay between the germline ends. The chain's CDR3 is CASSYLLGSTYEQYF. The CDR3 bases are TGTGCCAGCAGTTACCTCCTAGGAAGTACCTACGAGCAGTACTTC.

V gene TRBV28 combines with J gene TRBJ1-2, with 11 bases lining up with TRBD1. From germline, CDR1 is MDHEN and CDR2 SYDVKM. This CDR3 is built from 15 residues. Germline trimming cut 7 bases from V and 6 bases from J; bases unmatched to any gene: 10. CDR3: CASITTGTGGNGYTF. The CDR3 coding sequence is TGTGCCAGCATCACCACCGGGACAGGGGGAAATGGCTACACCTTC.

This clone was observed a handful of times. The rearrangement uses TRBV2 and TRBJ1-5; tentatively, D is TRBD1 (6 bases). V dropped 2 bases and J dropped 5 bases, with 19 bases sitting between them. The V gene's germline CDR1 is SNHLY and CDR2 FYNNEI. The CDR3 sequence is 17 residues long. The CDR3 DNA is TGTGCCAGCAGTGAAAGGGTCAGGGGCCCTTTTTATCAGCCCCAGCATTTT. It specifies CASSERVRGPFYQPQHF.

This clone was detected only once. This chain joins TRBV30 and TRBJ2-2; D is unresolved. Germline V gene lookup returns CDR1 GTSNPN and CDR2 SVGIG (reference sequence). V lost 2 bases and J 7 bases, leaving 5 bases between the germline ends. The CDR3 contains 11 residues. The CDR3 DNA follows: TGTGCCTGGAGTCCCAGCGGGGAGCTGTTTTTT. Protein: CAWSPSGELFF.

The chain is built from TRBV19 and TRBJ2-1; 8 bases match TRBD1. The V and J ends lost 6 bases and 10 bases, in that order; junction bases with no gene match: 8. From germline, CDR1 is LNHDA and CDR2 SQIVND (reference sequence). The CDR3 has 13 amino acids. The CDR3 here is CASSRQGSDEQFF. For the CDR3, the DNA is TGTGCCAGTAGCCGACAGGGGTCCGACGAGCAGTTCTTC.

Ten or more counts support this clone. Here the CDR3 reads CAWSNGYNEQFF. The CDR3 DNA reads as TGTGCCTGGAGTAACGGTTACAATGAGCAGTTCTTC. This sequence joins TRBV30 and TRBJ2-1; D call uncertain. Germline CDR1 and CDR2: GTSNPN and SVGIG (reference sequence). The CDR3 contains 12 residues. V dropped 2 bases and J dropped 4 bases, with 6 bases sitting between them.

V and J are TRBV28 and TRBJ2-5, with 8 bases identical to TRBD1. Looked up from germline, CDR1 is MDHEN and CDR2 is SYDVKM. The CDR3 runs to 16 residues. Trimming removed 6 bases from V and 4 bases from J; junction bases left unmatched: 13. The CDR3 spells CASSLAGRGPRETQYF. CDR3 DNA sequence: TGTGCCAGCAGCCTGGCCGGCAGGGGGCCTCGAGAGACCCAGTACTTC. The entire variable domain, with the rest obtained from reference TRBV28 and TRBJ2-5, is as follows: DVKVTQSSRYLVKRTGEKVFLECVQDMDHENMFWYRQDPGLGLRLIYFSYDVKMKEKGDIPEGYSVSREKKERFSLILESASTNQTSMYLCASSLAGRGPRETQYFGPGTRLLVL.

This chain links TRBV2 with TRBJ1-4; D gene ambiguous. Germline CDR1 SNHLY, CDR2 FYNNEI. This CDR3 has 14 residues. V was clipped by 4 bases and J by 7 bases, with 13 bases between them. The CDR3 nucleotides read TGTGCCAGCAGTGTGATGGCATCGAGTGAAAAACTGTTTTTT. Translation: CASSVMASSEKLFF.

The chain couples TRBV21-1 to TRBJ2-7; the table's D gene call, TRBD2, was not cross checked with the DNA. TRBV21-1 is tagged as a pseudogene. The CDR3 covers 14 residues. The CDR3 is CASSPGFGTYEQYF. In nucleotides, the CDR3 is TGTGCCAGCAGCCCGGGATTCGGGACCTACGAGCAGTACTTC.

The V gene is TRBV7-2, the J gene TRBJ1-2; weak D call: TRBD1 (6 bases). Trimming removed 6 bases from V and 6 bases from J, with 14 bases in between. Germline V lookup: CDR1 SGHTA, CDR2 FQGNSA. This CDR3 has 13 amino acids. The CDR3 bases are TGTGCCAGCAGGTCGGCAGGGGAGCATGGCTACACCTTC. Amino acids: CASRSAGEHGYTF.

The sample holds a few counts of this clone. The V and J genes are TRBV27 and TRBJ2-7; D is ambiguous. V was trimmed by 6 bases and J by 5 bases, leaving 17 bases between them. Looked up from germline, CDR1 is MNHEY and CDR2 is SMNVEV (reference sequence). The CDR3 length is 14 residues. CDR3 region: CASSSPASPHEQYF. Here the CDR3 DNA reads TGTGCCAGCAGCTCCCCAGCATCCCCCCACGAGCAGTACTTC.

V gene TRBV10-3 combines with J gene TRBJ1-2; D ambiguous. Germline lookup yields CDR1 ENHRY and CDR2 SYGVKD. Trimming removed 2 bases from V and 3 bases from J, with 7 bases in between. This CDR3 region has 13 residues. The CDR3 sequence: CAISENGDYGYTF. For the CDR3, the DNA is TGTGCCATCAGTGAGAACGGTGACTATGGCTACACCTTC.

The chain joins TRBV19 to TRBJ2-6; unclear D gene. Germline V CDR1 and CDR2: LNHDA, SQIVND (reference sequence). V was cut by 5 bases and J by 1 base, with 9 bases left in between. This CDR3 is 15 amino acids long. The CDR3 DNA follows: TGTGCCAGTAGTGTCACCCGGTCTGGGGCCAACGTCCTGACTTTC. It translates to CASSVTRSGANVLTF.

The V call is TRBV5-1, the J call TRBJ2-2; D might be TRBD2 (6 bases). This CDR3 is built from 14 residues. Per germline, CDR1 SGHRS and CDR2 YFSETQ. V shed 1 base and J shed 8 bases, with 12 bases lying between them. The CDR3 spells CASSLSTGAGELFF. In nucleotides, the CDR3 is TGCGCCAGCAGCTTGTCGACGGGAGCTGGGGAGCTGTTTTTT.

The chain uses TRBV14 and TRBJ1-2; D gene ambiguous. Germline lookup yields CDR1 SGHDN and CDR2 FVKESK. The CDR3 extends over 14 amino acids. V lost 3 bases to trimming and J lost 2 bases, with 10 bases between them. The DNA of the CDR3 is TGTGCCAGCAGCCATTTAGATCGGAACTATGGCTACACCTTC. Its protein product is CASSHLDRNYGYTF.

The J gene is TRBJ2-1, the V gene TRBV4-1, with 8 nucleotides matching TRBD2. Germline V CDR1 and CDR2: MGHRA, YSYEKL. V lost 2 bases and J lost 4; bases outside the gene matches: 10. The CDR3 loop spans 17 amino acids. The CDR3 loop reads CASSQLLASGGYNEQFF. The DNA of the CDR3 is TGCGCCAGCAGCCAACTCTTGGCTTCGGGGGGGTACAATGAGCAGTTCTTC.

The chain has TRBV11-1 and TRBJ2-1; TRBD2 is a possible D gene (5 bases). Looked up from germline, CDR1 is SGHAT and CDR2 is FQDESV (reference sequence). The CDR3 has 13 amino acids. Trimming shortened V by 2 bases and J by 8 bases, and 10 bases separated the two germline ends. Here the CDR3 reads CASSLRYGDEQFF. CDR3 in DNA: TGTGCCAGCAGCTTAAGGTACGGGGATGAGCAGTTCTTC.